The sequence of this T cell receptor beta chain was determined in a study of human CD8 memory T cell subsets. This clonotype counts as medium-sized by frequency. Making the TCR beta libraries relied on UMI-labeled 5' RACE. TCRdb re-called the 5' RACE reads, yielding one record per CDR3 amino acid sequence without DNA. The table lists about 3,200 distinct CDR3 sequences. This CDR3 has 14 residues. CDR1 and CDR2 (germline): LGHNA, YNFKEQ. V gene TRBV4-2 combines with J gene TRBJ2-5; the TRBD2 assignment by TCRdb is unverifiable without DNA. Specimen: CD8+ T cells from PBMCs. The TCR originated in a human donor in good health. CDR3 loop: CASSLGLASETQYF.